A single sample gave rise to the 9 T cell receptor beta chains below, sequenced in a study of beta chain features in type 1 diabetes. The investigators reverse transcribed all of the isolated RNA, so they sequenced expressed TCRB transcripts. TCRdb keeps only in-frame clones here, not all; method: immunoSEQ multiplex PCR. The sample carries around 250,000 clones, approximately 70% recorded once. Sample: naive CD4+ T cells from blood. These receptors were obtained from a man aged 30-40 years in good health.

The chain couples TRBV7-9 to TRBJ2-3; 8 nucleotides align to TRBD2. The CDR3 contains 15 residues. Per germline, CDR1 SEHNR and CDR2 FQNEAQ (reference sequence). With 5 bases clipped from V and 3 bases from J, the junction kept 7 bases outside the gene matches. This chain's CDR3 is CASSPREGGTDTQYF. In DNA, the CDR3 is TGTGCCAGCAGCCCCCGGGAGGGAGGTACAGATACGCAGTATTTT.

The V gene is TRBV9, the J gene TRBJ2-1, with TRBD2 matching 10 bases. V was pared by 3 bases and J by 7 bases, with 7 bases of the junction left unmatched. CDR3 length: 15 amino acids. Germline assignment: CDR1 SGDLS and CDR2 YYNGEE. The CDR3: CASSEGAGGPNEQFF. CDR3 DNA sequence: TGTGCCAGCAGCGAGGGAGCGGGAGGGCCGAATGAGCAGTTCTTC.

This clone was counted between two and nine times. The chain joins TRBV28 to TRBJ2-3, with a weak D call TRBD2 (5 bases). Per the germline V gene, CDR1 is MDHEN and CDR2 is SYDVKM. V lost 6 bases, J lost 7 bases, and 8 bases lay in between. This CDR3 is 11 amino acids long. The CDR3 coding sequence is TGTGCCAGCAGGGACTCGTATACGCAGTATTTT. Amino acid sequence: CASRDSYTQYF. Full variable domain (rest looked up from reference TRBV28 and TRBJ2-3): DVKVTQSSRYLVKRTGEKVFLECVQDMDHENMFWYRQDPGLGLRLIYFSYDVKMKEKGDIPEGYSVSREKKERFSLILESASTNQTSMYLCASRDSYTQYFGPGTRLTVL.

The rearrangement links TRBV9 to TRBJ2-1; 10 nucleotides match TRBD2. Germline loops: CDR1 SGDLS, CDR2 YYNGEE. The CDR3 loop spans 15 amino acids. With 4 bases clipped from V and 6 bases from J, the junction kept 7 bases outside the gene matches. CDR3 nucleotide sequence: TGTGCCAGCAGCTTAGGACTAGCGGCCTTCAATGAGCAGTTCTTC. Amino acids: CASSLGLAAFNEQFF. Full variable domain (outside the CDR3, taken from reference TRBV9 and TRBJ2-1): DSGVTQTPKHLITATGQRVTLRCSPRSGDLSVYWYQQSLDQGLQFLIQYYNGEERAKGNILERFSAQQFPDLHSELNLSSLELGDSALYFCASSLGLAAFNEQFFGPGTRLTVL.

This chain joins TRBV29-1 and TRBJ2-3; D remains unclear. The CDR3 has 14 amino acids. Trimming stripped 3 bases from V and 6 bases from J, with 16 bases between. Germline loops: CDR1 SQVTM, CDR2 ANQGSEA. CDR3 protein: CSVDVPARVDTQYF. The CDR3 coding sequence is TGCAGCGTTGACGTGCCAGCCCGCGTGGATACGCAGTATTTT.

This sequence joins TRBV6-6 and TRBJ1-4; TRBD1 matches 8 bases. The junction had 5 bases not matched to a gene; V was cut back by 0 bases and J by 8 bases. Germline lookup yields CDR1 MNHNY and CDR2 SVGAGI (reference sequence). CDR3 length: 15 amino acids. The chain's CDR3 is CASSYSGQVTEKLFF. The CDR3 coding sequence is TGTGCCAGCAGTTACTCGGGACAGGTGACGGAAAAACTGTTTTTT.

This clone showed up just a few times. This chain joins TRBV30 and TRBJ2-5; 12 nucleotides align to TRBD1. CDR1 is GTSNPN, CDR2 SVGIG, per germline (reference sequence). This CDR3 is built from 14 residues. V gave up 3 bases and J gave up 5 bases; unmatched junction bases: 4. DNA for the CDR3: TGTGCCTGGAGGGGACAGGGGGCTGTGGAGACCCAGTACTTC. Amino acid sequence: CAWRGQGAVETQYF.

V usage is TRBV30 and J usage is TRBJ2-3; no reliable D call. This CDR3 region has 12 residues. Trimming removed 3 bases at V and 2 bases at J, with 6 bases between. Germline values: CDR1 GTSNPN, CDR2 SVGIG (reference sequence). The CDR3 reads CAWRRATDTQYF. The CDR3 DNA is TGTGCCTGGAGGAGAGCCACAGATACGCAGTATTTT.

The table lists this clone with a few counts. CDR3 amino acids: CAWSVGGHTDTQYF. Here the CDR3 DNA reads TGTGCCTGGAGTGTAGGGGGGCACACAGATACGCAGTATTTT. The chain is built from TRBV30 and TRBJ2-3; either TRBD1 or TRBD2 may fit D (6 bases each). V was clipped by 0 bases and J by 2 bases, with 9 bases between them. CDR1 is GTSNPN, CDR2 SVGIG, per germline (reference sequence). The CDR3 loop spans 14 amino acids.